Sequencing of this TCR beta chain was carried out in a study of shared clonotypes between healthy human individuals. Study details: The donors, two women and a few men, were aged 18 to 49.

Some 30,000 T cell genomes, or about 190 ng DNA, went into the sorted-subset replicate PCRs. Sequenced by immunoSEQ multiplex PCR; TCRdb stores in-frame clones only, minus some. Here the sample spans a few million clones, 90% to 95% being singletons. Trimming took 5 bases from V and 9 from J; bases not matched to a gene: 16. In germline, CDR1 is GTSNPN, CDR2 SVGIG (reference sequence). CDR3 length: 15 amino acids. Sequencing was carried out using naive CD4+ T cells sorted from blood. Subset defined: CD45RA+ positively selected. This receptor was obtained from a man between 18 and 29 years old in good health. The J gene is TRBJ2-3, the V gene TRBV30; TRBD2 matches 8 bases. CDR3 loop: CAWALPGLGYKTQYF. CDR3 nucleotide sequence: TGTGCCTGGGCCTTGCCGGGACTAGGGTACAAAACGCAGTATTTT.